Presented here are 10 T cell receptor beta chains from one specimen sequenced in a study of blood T cell repertoires in COVID-19. TCRdb's copy holds only in-frame clones and misses some; the assay was immunoSEQ multiplex PCR. The sample shows some 31,000 clones, around 85% of them seen only once. The sample consisted of peripheral blood. Source of these receptors: a human donor with acute or convalescent COVID-19. The donor label of this sample is uncertain.

This clone was counted a few times. The gene calls are TRBV5-1 and TRBJ1-5, with 9 bases lining up with TRBD1. V shed 0 bases, J shed 6 bases, and the junction held 1 base outside the gene matches. The CDR3 is 14 amino acids. From germline, CDR1 is SGHRS and CDR2 YFSETQ. In DNA, the CDR3 is TGCGCCAGCAGCTTGGGGACAGGGGTTCAGCCCCAGCATTTT. This sequence encodes CASSLGTGVQPQHF.

The chain has TRBV4-1 and TRBJ2-7; 14 bases are a match to TRBD2. Germline V gene data show CDR1 as MGHRA and CDR2 as YSYEKL. The CDR3 is made up of 15 amino acids. The V segment lost 2 bases and the J segment 7 bases; nucleotides outside the gene matches: 4. DNA of the CDR3: TGCGCCAGCAGCCAATTGGGACTAGCGGGGGAAGAGCAGTACTTC. Its protein product is CASSQLGLAGEEQYF.

The chain is built from TRBV19 and TRBJ1-6, with 8 bases fitting TRBD1. The CDR3 runs to 18 residues. Germline loops: CDR1 LNHDA, CDR2 SQIVND (reference sequence). The V gene end was trimmed by 6 bases and the J gene end by 8 bases; junction bases not matched to a gene: 18. The CDR3 DNA follows: TGTGCCAGTAGGAGAACAGGGGGGAAATCGAGCGGAGATTCACCCCTCCACTTT. This encodes CASRRTGGKSSGDSPLHF.

This clone was seen more than once but under ten times. The rearrangement uses TRBV3-1 (or the pseudogene TRBV3-2) and TRBJ2-7, with 11 bases identical to TRBD2. Germline CDR1 is LGHDT and CDR2 is YNNKEL (reference sequence). The V segment lost 3 bases and the J segment 6 bases; nucleotides outside the gene matches: 7. The CDR3 is 15 amino acids. This CDR3 is CASSQATSGRSEQYF. CDR3 bases: TGTGCCAGCAGCCAGGCCACTAGCGGGAGAAGCGAGCAGTACTTC.

The rearrangement joins TRBV7-9 to TRBJ2-6; 7 positions match TRBD1. V lost 1 base to trimming and J lost 0 bases; unmatched junction nucleotides: 6. From germline, CDR1 is SEHNR and CDR2 FQNEAQ (reference sequence). The CDR3 is 18 residues long. This chain's CDR3 is CASSLGDSSSSGANVLTF. CDR3 sequence (DNA): TGTGCCAGCAGCTTAGGGGACAGCAGTTCCTCTGGGGCCAACGTCCTGACTTTC.

The rearrangement links TRBV6-6 to TRBJ1-4, with D possibly matching TRBD1 (6 bases). Germline CDR1 and CDR2: MNHNY and SVGAGI (reference sequence). The CDR3 is made up of 13 amino acids. Trimming pared 5 bases from V and 5 bases from J, leaving 9 bases between. The CDR3 bases are TGTGCCAGCAGTAATCAGGGGAATGAAAAACTGTTTTTT. It translates to CASSNQGNEKLFF.

The chain uses TRBV27 and TRBJ1-3; no definite D call. The V end lost 10 bases, the J end lost 0 bases, and 13 bases lay between the germline ends. Per the germline V gene, CDR1 is MNHEY and CDR2 is SMNVEV (reference sequence). The CDR3 runs to 14 residues. DNA for the CDR3: TGTGCCACCCGAGGGTCCTTCTCTGGAAACACCATATATTTT. It specifies CATRGSFSGNTIYF.

The chain uses TRBV3-1 (or the pseudogene TRBV3-2) and TRBJ2-2; no clear D gene. CDR3 size: 13 residues. V was trimmed by 4 bases and J by 7 bases, leaving 10 bases between them. Germline V gene data show CDR1 as LGHDT and CDR2 as YNNKEL (reference sequence). DNA of the CDR3: TGTGCCAGCAGCCTAGCTCTTGGCGGGGAGCTGTTTTTT. Residues: CASSLALGGELFF.

This sequence joins TRBV4-1 and TRBJ2-1; 7 positions agree with TRBD2. The J segment lost 0 bases and the V segment lost 4 bases, leaving 6 bases of the junction unmatched. The germline gives CDR1 MGHRA, CDR2 YSYEKL. CDR3 length: 16 residues. The CDR3 region has the DNA TGCGCCAGCAGCCGAGCGGGACTCGTCTCCTACAATGAGCAGTTCTTC. Translation gives CASSRAGLVSYNEQFF.

CDR3 bases: TGTGCCAGCAGTTACGGGACTCCTTATGGCTACACCTTC. This translates into CASSYGTPYGYTF. The chain uses TRBV6-5 and TRBJ1-2, with D possibly matching TRBD1 (5 bases). Germline CDR1 reads MNHEY; CDR2 reads SVGAGI. This CDR3 comprises 13 residues. Trimming shortened V by 2 bases and J by 5 bases, and 9 bases separated the two germline ends.